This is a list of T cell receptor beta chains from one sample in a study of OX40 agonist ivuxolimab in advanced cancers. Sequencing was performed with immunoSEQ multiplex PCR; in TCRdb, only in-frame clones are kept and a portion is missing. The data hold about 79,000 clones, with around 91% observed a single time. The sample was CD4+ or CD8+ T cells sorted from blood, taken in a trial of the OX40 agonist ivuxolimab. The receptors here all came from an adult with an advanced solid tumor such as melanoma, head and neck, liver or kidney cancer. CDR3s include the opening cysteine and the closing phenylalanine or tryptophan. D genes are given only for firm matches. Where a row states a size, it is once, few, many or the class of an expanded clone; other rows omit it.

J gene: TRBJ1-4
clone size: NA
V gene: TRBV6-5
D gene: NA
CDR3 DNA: TGTGCCAGCATAGCCGCAACTAATGAAAAACTGTTTTTT
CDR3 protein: CASIAATNEKLFF

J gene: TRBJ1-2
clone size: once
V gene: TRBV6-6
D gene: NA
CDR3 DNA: TGTGCCAGCAGTTTTCTCCTAGGGTCCATCTATGGCTACACCTTC
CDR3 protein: CASSFLLGSIYGYTF

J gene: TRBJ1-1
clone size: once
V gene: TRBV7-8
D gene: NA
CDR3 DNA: TGTGCCAGCAGCTTAGATGGGCGGGGTGAAGCTTTCTTT
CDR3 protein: CASSLDGRGEAFF

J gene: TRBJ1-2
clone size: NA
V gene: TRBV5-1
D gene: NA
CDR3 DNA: TGCGCCAGCAGCTTGACTACGGGAACCTATGGCTACACCTTC
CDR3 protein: CASSLTTGTYGYTF

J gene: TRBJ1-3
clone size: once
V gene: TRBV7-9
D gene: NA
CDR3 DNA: TGTGCCAGCAGCGCCGGTGGGCCCGGAAACACCATATATTTT
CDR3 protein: CASSAGGPGNTIYF

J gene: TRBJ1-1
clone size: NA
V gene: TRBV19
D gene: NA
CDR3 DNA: TGTGCCAGTATCGGAACAGGGAACACTGAAGCTTTCTTT
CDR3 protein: CASIGTGNTEAFF

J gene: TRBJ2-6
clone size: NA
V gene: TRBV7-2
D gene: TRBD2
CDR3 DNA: TGTGCCAGCAGCCTTGGTAGCGGGGCTGGGGCCAACGTCCTGACTTTC
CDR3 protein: CASSLGSGAGANVLTF

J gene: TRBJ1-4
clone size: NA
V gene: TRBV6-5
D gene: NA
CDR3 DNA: TGTGCCAGCAGTTCGCTTCCCTCGGGGGCTAATGAAAAACTGTTTTTT
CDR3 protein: CASSSLPSGANEKLFF

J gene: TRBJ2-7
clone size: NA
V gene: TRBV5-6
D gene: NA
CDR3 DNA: TGTGCCTGGAGCCCCCCCCGGGACGGTCGACCTCACGAGCAGTACTTC
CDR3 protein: CAWSPPRDGRPHEQYF

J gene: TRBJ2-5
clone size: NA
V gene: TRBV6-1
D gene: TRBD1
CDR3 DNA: TGTGCCAGCAGTGATCCTTTGGGACAGGGCTTTGTTTTGTCAGAGACCCAGTACTTC
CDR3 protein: CASSDPLGQGFVLSETQYF

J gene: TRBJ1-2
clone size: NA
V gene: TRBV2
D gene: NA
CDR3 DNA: TGTGCCAGCACCCCCCGGGGAGGGGACGTTAACTATGGCTACACCTTC
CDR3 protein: CASTPRGGDVNYGYTF

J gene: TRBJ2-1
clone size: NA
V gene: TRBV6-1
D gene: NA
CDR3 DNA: TGTGCCAGCTTGGAGGGGTACTACTACAATGAGCAGTTCTTC
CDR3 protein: CASLEGYYYNEQFF

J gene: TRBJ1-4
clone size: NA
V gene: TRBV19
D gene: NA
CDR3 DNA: TGTGCCAGCCAGTCGGGACTATCTGAAAAACTGTTTTTT
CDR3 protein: CASQSGLSEKLFF

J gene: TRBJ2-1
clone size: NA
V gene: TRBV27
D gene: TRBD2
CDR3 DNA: TGTGCCAGCAGTTTCAAGAGCGGGGGGGCCTACAATGAGCAGTTCTTC
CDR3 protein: CASSFKSGGAYNEQFF

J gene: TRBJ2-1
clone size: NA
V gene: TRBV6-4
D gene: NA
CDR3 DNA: TGTGCCAGCAGTGGCCCGGACATATACAATGAGCAGTTCTTC
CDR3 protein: CASSGPDIYNEQFF

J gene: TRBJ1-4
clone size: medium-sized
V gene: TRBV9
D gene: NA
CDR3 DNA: TGTGCCAGCAGCACTCCCCAGGGTGGTAATGAAAAACTGTTTTTT
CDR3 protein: CASSTPQGGNEKLFF

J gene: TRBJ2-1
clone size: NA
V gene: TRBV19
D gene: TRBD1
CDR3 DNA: TGTGCCAGTAGTCGACAGGGCGTAGGTGAGCAGTTCTTC
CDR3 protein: CASSRQGVGEQFF

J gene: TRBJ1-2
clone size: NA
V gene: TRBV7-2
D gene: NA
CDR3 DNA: TGTGCCAGCAGCCTTGGACAGCAACTTTCTAACTATGGCTACACCTTC
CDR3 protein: CASSLGQQLSNYGYTF

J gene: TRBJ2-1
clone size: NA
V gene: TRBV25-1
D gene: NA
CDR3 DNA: TGTGCCAGCAGTGTGTCAGCGGTGAGCTCCTACAATGAGCAGTTCTTC
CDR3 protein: CASSVSAVSSYNEQFF

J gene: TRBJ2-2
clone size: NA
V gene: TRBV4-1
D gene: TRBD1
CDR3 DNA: TGCGCCAGCAGCCTACGACAGGGGCTAAACACCGGGGAGCTGTTTTTT
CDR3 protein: CASSLRQGLNTGELFF

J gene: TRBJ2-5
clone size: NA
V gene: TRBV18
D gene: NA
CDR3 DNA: TGTGCCAGCTCACCTCGGCAGCAAGAGACCCAGTACTTC
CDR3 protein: CASSPRQQETQYF

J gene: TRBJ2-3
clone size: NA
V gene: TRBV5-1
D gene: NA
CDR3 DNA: TGCGCCAGCAGCCAACTAGCCCAGCTCACAGATACGCAGTATTTT
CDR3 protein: CASSQLAQLTDTQYF

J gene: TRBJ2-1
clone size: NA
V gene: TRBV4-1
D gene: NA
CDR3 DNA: TGCGCCAGCAGTTGGCCAGGGCCTGGCAATGAGCAGTTCTTC
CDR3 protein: CASSWPGPGNEQFF